This T cell receptor beta chain appears in the sequencing data of a study of blood T cell repertoires in COVID-19 (dated by TCRdb to the early 2020s). In terms of the full investigation: Collaborator samples came from the United States, Italy and Spain and covered acute and convalescent phases of COVID-19. A freely available public database, intended as a resource for researchers studying the immune response to SARS-CoV-2, is where the repertoires were released. Where HLA class I and class II types were available, the types were taken from metadata supplied by the sample provider, not from assay-based typing. The samples were drawn from two sources: the first 160 participants of the ongoing ImmuneRACE study, and fewer than 1,500 subjects contributed by 6 global collaborators. Subjects who had been exposed to COVID-19, were actively infected with it, or had recovered from it provided the deeply sampled blood TCRbeta repertoires that made up the dataset. The material from the prospective study consisted of cDNA or gDNA derived from T cells, B-cell-depleted T cells, or PBMCs. Nearly every sample came with metadata listing a de-identified subject ID, COVID-19 status, age in years and sex. Overall study results and their limits: How much clinical and demographic metadata was included differed by source and by participant, and the metadata was provided uncurated.

The germline ends are 13 bases apart after V is trimmed by 2 bases and J by 0 bases. Spanning cysteine to phenylalanine, the CDR3 consists of 16 amino acids. Only the CDR3 part of the read is kept: 48 bases, read in frame from the first base. The germline V gene provides CDR1 LGHNT and CDR2 FRNRAP. The immunoSEQ Assay, a bias-controlled multiplex PCR, was used to amplify TCRbeta CDR3 regions from genomic DNA. In the paper's pipeline: The number of nucleated cells in each sample was estimated by amplification of reference gene primers within the assay. To quantify the absolute abundance of each unique TCRbeta CDR3 rearrangement, sequence reads were collapsed and filtered. For each sample, productive Simpson clonality was calculated as the square root of Simpson's diversity index across productive rearrangements. As stored in TCRdb, this immuneACCESS dataset retains in-frame rearrangements with V and J assigned. A fraction of the clones does not appear; measured against another copy, unresolved V genes explain less than half of the discrepancy, and the remainder lacks a known reason. V, J and clone size were drawn from that table, and D and trimming were deduced from the DNA. For this sample the table gives about 210,000 clones, of which almost 85% were detected only once. Of the sample, roughly 2.2% falls within the top ten clones.

With respect to this clone: The specificity of this receptor is unknown. No quality values exist for individual bases; no much larger clone is one base distant.

In Seattle, one collaborating source enrolled patients while the infection was active and tracked those patients longitudinally over the course of disease. Each collaborating institution followed its own protocols to collect whole blood in K2EDTA tubes. For TCRbeta analysis, collaborator samples were shipped as frozen whole blood, as isolated PBMCs, or as DNA extracted from either sample type. This TCR derives from a woman aged 65 to 85 with COVID-19, enrolled during active disease. The sequence joins TRBV12-5 to TRBJ1-2; the D segment could be TRBD1, given 5 matching bases. The material sequenced was peripheral blood. The DNA sequence follows: TGTGCTAGTGGTTTGCCAACGACAGAGGCTAACTATGGCTACACCTTC. It translates to CASGLPTTEANYGYTF.